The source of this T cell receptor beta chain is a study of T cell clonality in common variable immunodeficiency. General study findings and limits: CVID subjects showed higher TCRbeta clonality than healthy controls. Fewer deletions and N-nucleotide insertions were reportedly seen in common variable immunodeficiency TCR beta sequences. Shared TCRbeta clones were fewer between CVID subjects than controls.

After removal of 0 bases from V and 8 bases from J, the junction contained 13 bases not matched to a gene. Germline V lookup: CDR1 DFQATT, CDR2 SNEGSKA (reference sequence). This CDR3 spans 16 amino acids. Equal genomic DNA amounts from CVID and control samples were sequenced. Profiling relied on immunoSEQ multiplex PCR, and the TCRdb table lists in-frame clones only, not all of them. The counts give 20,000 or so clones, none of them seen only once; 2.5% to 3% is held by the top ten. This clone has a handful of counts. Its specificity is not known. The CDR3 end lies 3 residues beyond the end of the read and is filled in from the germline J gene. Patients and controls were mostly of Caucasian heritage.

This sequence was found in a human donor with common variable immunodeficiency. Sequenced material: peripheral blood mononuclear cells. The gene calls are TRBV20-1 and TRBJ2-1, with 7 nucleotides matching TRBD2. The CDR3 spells CSARDRSGAHPHEQFF. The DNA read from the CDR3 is TGCAGTGCTAGAGATAGGAGCGGGGCCCACCCACATGAG.